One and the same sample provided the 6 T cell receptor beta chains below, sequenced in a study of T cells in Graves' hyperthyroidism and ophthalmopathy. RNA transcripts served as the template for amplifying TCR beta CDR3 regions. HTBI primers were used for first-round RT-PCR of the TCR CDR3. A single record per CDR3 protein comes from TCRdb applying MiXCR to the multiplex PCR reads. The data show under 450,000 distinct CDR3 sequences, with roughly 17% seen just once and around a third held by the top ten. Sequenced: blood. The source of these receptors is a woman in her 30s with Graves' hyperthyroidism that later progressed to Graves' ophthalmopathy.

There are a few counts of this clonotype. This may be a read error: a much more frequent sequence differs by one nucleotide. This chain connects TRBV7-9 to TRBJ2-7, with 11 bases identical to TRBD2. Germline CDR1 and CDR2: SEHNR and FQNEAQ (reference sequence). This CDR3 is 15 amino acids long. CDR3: CPSSLAGGSTLEQYF. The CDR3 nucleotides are TGTCCCAGCAGCTTAGCGGGAGGGAGTACCCTCGAGCAGTACTTC.

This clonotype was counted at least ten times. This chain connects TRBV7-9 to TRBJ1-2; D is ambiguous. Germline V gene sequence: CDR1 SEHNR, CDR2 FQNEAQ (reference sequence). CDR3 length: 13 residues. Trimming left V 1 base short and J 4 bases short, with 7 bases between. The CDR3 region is CASSLGVSYGYTF. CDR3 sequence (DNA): TGTGCCAGCAGCTTAGGGGTCAGCTATGGCTACACCTTC.

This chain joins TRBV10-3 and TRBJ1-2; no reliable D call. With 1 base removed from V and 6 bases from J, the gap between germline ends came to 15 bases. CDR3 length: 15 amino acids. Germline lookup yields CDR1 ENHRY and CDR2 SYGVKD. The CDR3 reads CAISELSNDRNGYTF. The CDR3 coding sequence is TGTGCCATCAGTGAGTTGTCTAATGACCGAAATGGCTACACCTTC.

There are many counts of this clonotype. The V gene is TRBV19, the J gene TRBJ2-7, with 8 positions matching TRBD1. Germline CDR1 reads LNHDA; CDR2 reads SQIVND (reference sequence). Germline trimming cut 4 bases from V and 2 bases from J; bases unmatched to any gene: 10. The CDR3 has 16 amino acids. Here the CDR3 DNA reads TGTGCCAGTAGTACCCCTCGGACAGGGCGAACCTACGAGCAGTACTTC. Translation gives CASSTPRTGRTYEQYF.

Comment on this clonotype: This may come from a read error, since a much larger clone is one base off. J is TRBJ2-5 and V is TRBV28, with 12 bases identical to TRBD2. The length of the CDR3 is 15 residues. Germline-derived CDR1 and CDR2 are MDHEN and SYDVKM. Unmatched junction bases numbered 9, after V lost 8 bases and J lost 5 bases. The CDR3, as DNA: TGTGCCAGCGCCCCCCTAGCGGGGGGGCGGGAGACCCAGTACTTC. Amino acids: CASAPLAGGRETQYF.

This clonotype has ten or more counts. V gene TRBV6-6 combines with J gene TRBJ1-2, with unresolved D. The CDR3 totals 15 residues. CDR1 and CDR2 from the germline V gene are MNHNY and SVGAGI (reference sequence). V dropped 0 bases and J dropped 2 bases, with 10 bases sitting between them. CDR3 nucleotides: TGTGCCAGCAGTTACTCGGACGGATTAAACTATGGCTACACCTTC. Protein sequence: CASSYSDGLNYGYTF.